Shown below are 10 T cell receptor beta chains from a single sample sequenced in a study of identical twins (dated by TCRdb to the mid-2010s). Libraries were built with 5' RACE. TCRdb shows the sequencer as Illumina HiSeq 2000. The public sequencing data were trimmed at Q25 with fastp and processed into clonotypes with MiXCR by TCRdb, which kept only in-frame beta chains. Merged by CDR3 protein, the rows form single entries marked with the most common genes and DNA. The sample records over 200,000 distinct CDR3 sequences, about 10% of which are singletons. The top ten constitute approximately 11% of the sample. Specimen: memory T cells sorted from blood. This sample's cell subset or site label indicates: CD45RO+ enriched T cells. These receptor sequences come from a man between 50 and 59 years old in good health.

This clonotype was counted only a few times. This rearrangement joins TRBV5-1 to TRBJ2-5; 9 nucleotides match TRBD1. Germline CDR1 is SGHRS and CDR2 is YFSETQ. V shed 0 bases and J 1 base; nucleotides not matched to a gene: 4. The CDR3 length is 16 residues. DNA of the CDR3: TGCGCCAGCAGCTTGGCCCTACAGGGGGCCCAAGAGACCCAGTACTTC. This sequence encodes CASSLALQGAQETQYF. Using reference TRBV5-1 and TRBJ2-5 for the parts outside the CDR3, the full variable domain is KAGVTQTPRYLIKTRGQQVTLSCSPISGHRSVSWYQQTPGQGLQFLFEYFSETQRNKGNFPGRFSGRQFSNSRSEMNVSTLELGDSALYLCASSLALQGAQETQYFGPGTRLLVL.

The chain has TRBV18 and TRBJ2-7; 8 bases agree with TRBD2. V lost 1 base and J lost 4; bases outside the gene matches: 6. CDR1 and CDR2 from the germline V gene are KGHSH and LQKENI. CDR3 length: 15 residues. CDR3 protein: CASSPLGTRGYEQYF. The CDR3 DNA reads as TGTGCCAGCTCACCACTCGGGACTAGGGGTTACGAGCAGTACTTC.

This clonotype occurred many times. The chain joins TRBV7-2 to TRBJ1-2; D unclear. Germline V CDR1 and CDR2: SGHTA, FQGNSA. The length of the CDR3 is 15 residues. Trimming shortened V by 5 bases and J by 5 bases, and 18 bases separated the two germline ends. The CDR3: CASSPRAAFGYGYTF. CDR3 sequence (DNA): TGTGCCAGCAGCCCTCGGGCCGCGTTTGGATATGGCTACACCTTC.

This clonotype has only a few counts. This chain joins TRBV20-1 and TRBJ2-2; possibly TRBD2 for D (7 bases). Germline values: CDR1 DFQATT, CDR2 SNEGSKA (reference sequence). V shed 0 bases and J shed 5 bases, with 10 bases lying between them. CDR3 length equals 14 residues. In DNA form, the CDR3 reads TGCAGTGCTAGAGAAGGGGGGGGGACCGGGGAGCTGTTTTTT. This encodes CSAREGGGTGELFF.

The table lists this clonotype with a few counts. The rearrangement links TRBV5-5 to TRBJ2-7, with D unclear. V shed 0 bases and J shed 2 bases, with 12 bases lying between them. CDR3 length: 15 residues. Germline V gene sequence: CDR1 SGHKS, CDR2 YYEKEE (reference sequence). The CDR3, as DNA: TGTGCCAGCAGCTTGGAACTGGCGGTCCCCTACGAGCAGTACTTC. This translates into CASSLELAVPYEQYF.

This clonotype was observed a few times. This sequence joins TRBV7-9 and TRBJ2-5, with 8 nucleotides matching TRBD1. The trim removed 4 bases at V and 1 base at J, leaving 2 bases unmatched. The CDR3 is 14 amino acids. Looked up from germline, CDR1 is SEHNR and CDR2 is FQNEAQ (reference sequence). The CDR3 region is CASSWTGSQETQYF. As DNA, the CDR3 is TGTGCCAGCAGCTGGACAGGGTCCCAAGAGACCCAGTACTTC.

Only a few counts were recorded for this clonotype. The chain is built from TRBV7-3 and TRBJ2-2; TRBD1 agrees at 9 bases. J lost 7 bases, V lost 2 bases, and 2 bases had no gene match. The germline CDR1 and CDR2 sequences are SGHTA and FQGTGA. This CDR3 comprises 14 residues. CDR3 in DNA: TGTGCCAGCAGCTTAGGGACAGGGCGCGGGGAGCTGTTTTTT. Amino acid sequence: CASSLGTGRGELFF.

In this sample, this clonotype turned up many times. This sequence joins TRBV3-1 and TRBJ2-3, with TRBD2 matching over 10 bases. From germline, CDR1 is LGHDT and CDR2 YNNKEL (reference sequence). There are 16 residues in the CDR3. V was pared by 1 base and J by 3 bases, with 4 bases of the junction left unmatched. The CDR3 DNA sequence: TGTGCCAGCAGCCAAGCGCTAGCGGGAGTTACAGATACGCAGTATTTT. Residues: CASSQALAGVTDTQYF.

This clonotype appeared a few times. The chain recombines TRBV7-2 with TRBJ2-4, with a weak D call TRBD1 (6 bases). Looked up from germline, CDR1 is SGHTA and CDR2 is FQGNSA. The CDR3 runs 15 residues. The ends were cut back, 5 bases at V and 1 base at J, with 12 bases in the middle. The CDR3, as DNA: TGTGCCAGCAGCCCGGACAGTCAGGCCAAAAACATTCAGTACTTC. Translated: CASSPDSQAKNIQYF.

The chain uses TRBV9 and TRBJ1-4, with 7 bases aligning to TRBD1. V lost 4 bases to trimming and J lost 5 bases; unmatched junction nucleotides: 8. The CDR3 loop spans 15 amino acids. Germline lookup yields CDR1 SGDLS and CDR2 YYNGEE. DNA for the CDR3: TGTGCCAGCAGCACTTCGGGGACAGCGAATGAAAAACTGTTTTTT. This sequence encodes CASSTSGTANEKLFF.